The source of this T cell receptor (beta chain) is a study of vaccination effects on CD4 cells after COVID-19. This CDR3 contains 19 residues. The V and J ends lost 0 bases and 3 bases, in that order; junction bases with no gene match: 12. Germline CDR1 and CDR2: LGHNA and YSLEER. ViraFEST expansion of antigen-specific CD4+ T cells with viral peptide pools preceded sequencing. The authors isolated CD4+ T cells after ten to eleven days of culture. PCR confirmed that the person was infected with SARS-CoV-2 between March and December 2020. They grew roughly 2 million PBMC in each well, adding approximately 10 IU/ml IL-2 and 8.5 to 10 ug/ml peptides. Of note for this clone: Its target is unknown.

Clones were sequenced by immunoSEQ multiplex PCR, and TCRdb holds only the in-frame ones, with some missing. In the table there are more than 15,000 clones, around four fifths of which are singletons. General study findings and limits: Infection-derived and vaccine-derived clones contracted markedly late after vaccination. Convalescent patients in the study were few, and early post-infection timepoints were absent.

The TCR comes from a human donor who had a prior SARS-CoV-2 infection. The chain carries TRBV4-3 and TRBJ2-4; 9 bases match TRBD1. Sample: CD4+ T cells from PBMCs cultured with SARS-CoV-2 spike peptides, taken before COVID-19 vaccination. CDR3 coding DNA: TGCGCCAGCAGCCAAGATTTTGCCCCGGGACAGGGCGGCAAAAACATTCAGTACTTC. This codes for CASSQDFAPGQGGKNIQYF.